This T cell receptor (beta chain) was sequenced during a study of response to subunit inactivated influenza vaccine. The CDR3 contains 14 residues. Study-level findings and limits: Authors suggested seasonal influenza vaccinations each recruit few new T cells.

TCRdb fed the RT-PCR reads into MiXCR, producing one record per CDR3 protein. The table includes under 500,000 distinct CDR3 sequences, approximately 11% detected once. With respect to this clonotype: The antigen remains unidentified.

The sequences come from PBMCs from blood, collected more than 35 days after vaccination. The chain links TRBV21-1 to TRBJ2-4; the table names TRBD1, a call not compared with the DNA. TRBV21-1 is marked as a pseudogene. The receptor's source is a man in his fifties who received an inactivated influenza vaccine. CDR3 region: CASRYSGAGCIQYF. CDR3 sequence (DNA): TGTGCCAGCAGATATAGCGGGGCAGGGTGCATTCAGTACTTC.